This T cell receptor beta chain comes out of a study of regulatory T cells in long-lasting Graves disease. Study details: Antithyroid drug use was under 3 months in newly diagnosed Graves' patients. Points from the study as a whole: Only peripheral blood was studied, not thyroid tissue.

As regards this clonotype: Its antigen is not identified.

Time point denoted: newly diagnosed GD, antithyroid drugs for less than 3 months. Scientists built the TCR library using RNA that was extracted from PBMCs. EDTA tubes held 8 to 10 milliliters of peripheral blood from each patient. Arm-PCR of CDR3 regions and iRepertoire HTBI primers were the basis on which TCR beta libraries were built. In TCRdb, the multiplex PCR reads were re-called with MiXCR into one record per CDR3 protein. Found here are about 430,000 distinct CDR3 sequences, approximately 16% of them singletons; the top ten hold approximately 7.8%. The germline CDR1 and CDR2 sequences are LGHDT and YNNKEL (reference sequence). V was cut by 0 bases and J by 4 bases, with 12 bases left in between. CDR3 length: 15 residues. In addition, the sample was reused for a study of T cells in Graves' hyperthyroidism and ophthalmopathy.

This chain connects TRBV3-1 to TRBJ1-2; D is ambiguous. This TCR came from a woman aged 40 to 50 with Graves disease. The input for sequencing was peripheral blood mononuclear cells (PBMCs), taken at new diagnosis, from a patient treated with antithyroid drugs. CDR3 residues: CASSQDGGYGYGYTF. In DNA form, the CDR3 reads TGTGCCAGCAGCCAAGACGGAGGGTACGGCTATGGCTACACCTTC.